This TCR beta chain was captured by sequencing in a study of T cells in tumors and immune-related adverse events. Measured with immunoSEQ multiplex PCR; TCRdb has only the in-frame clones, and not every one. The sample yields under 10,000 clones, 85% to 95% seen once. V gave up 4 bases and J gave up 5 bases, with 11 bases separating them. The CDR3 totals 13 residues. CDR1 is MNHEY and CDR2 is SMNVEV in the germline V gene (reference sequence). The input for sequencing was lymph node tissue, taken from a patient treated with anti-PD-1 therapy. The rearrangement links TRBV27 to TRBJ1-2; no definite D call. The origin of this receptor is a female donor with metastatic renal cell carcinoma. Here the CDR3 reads CASSSVERYGYTF. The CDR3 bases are TGTGCCAGCAGTTCGGTAGAGAGATATGGCTACACCTTC.